The 32 T cell receptor beta chains presented below share a single source sample, sequenced in a study of Graves' ophthalmopathy and Graves' hyperthyroidism. From RNA, the CDR3 regions of TCR beta chains were amplified and sequenced. Second-round multiplex PCR came after first-round RT-PCR with HTBI primers. TCRdb re-called the multiplex PCR reads with MiXCR, one entry per CDR3 protein. In the table there are about 230,000 distinct CDR3 sequences, 45% of which are singletons. The sample comprised peripheral blood. The receptor set was obtained from an adult man with Graves' ophthalmopathy.

The gene calls are TRBV10-3 and TRBJ1-4, with D hard to call. From germline, CDR1 is ENHRY and CDR2 SYGVKD. V was cut by 10 bases and J by 8 bases, with 17 bases left in between. CDR3 length: 13 residues. The DNA for the CDR3 is TGTGCCAGCAGCTCCCCCCTCAGGGAAAAACTGTTTTTT. Its translation is CASSSPLREKLFF.

This clonotype was counted only a few times. The V call is TRBV7-9, the J call TRBJ2-5; TRBD1 is a possible D gene (6 bases). Germline CDR1 is SEHNR and CDR2 is FQNEAQ (reference sequence). Trimming removed 2 bases at V and 4 bases at J, with 11 bases between. CDR3 length equals 14 residues. The CDR3 nucleotides are TGTGCCAGCAGCTTATCAGGGGCGGCAGAGACCCAGTACTTC. The encoded protein is CASSLSGAAETQYF. The variable domain in full, completed from reference TRBV7-9 and TRBJ2-5, reads DTGVSQNPRHKITKRGQNVTFRCDPISEHNRLYWYRQTLGQGPEFLTYFQNEAQLEKSRLLSDRFSAERPKGSFSTLEIQRTEQGDSAMYLCASSLSGAAETQYFGPGTRLLVL.

Regarding this clonotype: A much bigger clone sits one base away, suggesting this may be a read error. No conserved phenylalanine or tryptophan is present at the end of the CDR3, so a read error is the likely explanation. This chain connects TRBV2 to TRBJ2-5, with D tentatively TRBD2 (6 bases). The CDR3 consists of 14 residues. V was trimmed by 4 bases and J by 4 bases, leaving 13 bases between them. Germline CDR1 and CDR2: SNHLY and FYNNEI. CDR3 in amino acids: CASSGAAGRETQYL. The CDR3 region has the DNA TGTGCCAGCAGTGGCGCCGCGGGGAGAGAGACCCAGTACCTC.

The chain combines TRBV2 with TRBJ1-5; 9 positions agree with TRBD1. The germline gives CDR1 SNHLY, CDR2 FYNNEI. The CDR3 has 15 residues. Losses at the gene ends were 8 bases for V and 0 bases for J; bases not matched to a gene: 5. CDR3 protein: CASCRTGDSNQPQHF. CDR3 nucleotide sequence: TGTGCCAGCTGCCGGACAGGGGATAGCAATCAGCCCCAGCATTTT.

This clonotype turned up a few times. V gene TRBV19 combines with J gene TRBJ1-6, with 9 bases aligning to TRBD1. CDR3 length: 15 residues. The V segment lost 6 bases and the J segment 6 bases; nucleotides outside the gene matches: 6. The germline gives CDR1 LNHDA, CDR2 SQIVND (reference sequence). The DNA of the CDR3 is TGTGCCAGTAGCAACCGGGACAGGGTTAATTCACCCCTCCACTTT. It yields the protein CASSNRDRVNSPLHF.

With respect to this clonotype: One end of the junction fails to match germline, which may point to a read error. The gene calls are TRBV5-1 and TRBJ1-1; no reliable D call. The CDR3 is 12 residues long. Germline V CDR1 and CDR2: SGHRS, YFSETQ. The DNA for the CDR3 is TGTGCCAGCAGCTGGTCAGGTCAAGAAGCTTTCTTT. Translated: CASSWSGQEAFF.

The chain recombines TRBV5-4 with TRBJ1-5; TRBD1 agrees at 8 bases. J gave up 6 bases and V 4 bases, and 3 bases lay outside the gene matches. This CDR3 region has 13 residues. Germline CDR1 SGHNT, CDR2 YYREEE (reference sequence). CDR3 sequence: CASSADRAQPQHF. CDR3 in DNA: TGTGCCAGCAGCGCGGACAGGGCTCAGCCCCAGCATTTT.

This sequence joins TRBV9 and TRBJ1-6; no reliable D call. Per the germline V gene, CDR1 is SGDLS and CDR2 is YYNGEE. This CDR3 has 17 residues. Trimming shortened V by 5 bases and J by 0 bases, and 15 bases separated the two germline ends. The CDR3 nucleotides are TGTGCCAGCAGTTTTAACGCCTTGAGCTCCTATAATTCACCCCTCCACTTT. This gives the protein CASSFNALSSYNSPLHF.

The V and J genes are TRBV19 and TRBJ1-5, with D hard to call. The germline CDR1 and CDR2 sequences are LNHDA and SQIVND (reference sequence). V lost 4 bases, J lost 9 bases, and 13 bases lay in between. CDR3 length: 13 amino acids. DNA of the CDR3: TGTGCCAGTAGTACAGACCACAGTTCGCCCCAGCATTTT. Protein product: CASSTDHSSPQHF.

The genes are TRBV6-1 and TRBJ1-6; perhaps TRBD1 as D (5 bases). CDR1 and CDR2 from the germline V gene are MNHNS and SASEGT. V shed 3 bases and J shed 9 bases, with 18 bases lying between them. The CDR3 is 16 amino acids. The CDR3 loop is CASSEKRTLGTSPLHF. The CDR3 coding sequence is TGTGCCAGCAGTGAGAAACGGACATTGGGGACTTCACCCCTCCACTTT.

The J gene is TRBJ2-5, the V gene TRBV7-9; 7 bases are shared with TRBD1. The CDR3 is 14 residues long. Trimming cost V 2 bases and J 3 bases; bases outside gene matches: 3. Germline V gene sequence: CDR1 SEHNR, CDR2 FQNEAQ (reference sequence). As DNA, the CDR3 is TGTGCCAGCAGCTTAATAGGGGGCAAAGAGACCCAGTACTTC. It yields the protein CASSLIGGKETQYF.

V and J are TRBV7-2 and TRBJ1-4; D gene ambiguous. The CDR3 covers 15 residues. Trimming cost V 1 base and J 3 bases, with 9 bases left between them. Germline CDR1 is SGHTA and CDR2 is FQGNSA. The CDR3 loop is CASSLVPGSNEKLFF. For the CDR3, the DNA is TGTGCCAGCAGCTTAGTGCCAGGCTCTAATGAAAAACTGTTTTTT.

This clonotype was counted a few times. The chain recombines TRBV10-3 with TRBJ2-6; TRBD2 matches at 16 bases. Trimming cost V 4 bases and J 2 bases; bases outside gene matches: 2. The CDR3 loop spans 18 amino acids. In germline, CDR1 is ENHRY, CDR2 SYGVKD. The CDR3 loop reads CAISAGTSGGAGANVLTF. CDR3 sequence (DNA): TGTGCCATCAGTGCCGGGACTAGCGGGGGGGCTGGGGCCAACGTCCTGACTTTC.

J is TRBJ2-5 and V is TRBV6-4, with D maybe TRBD2 (6 bases). Per the germline V gene, CDR1 is MRHNA and CDR2 is SNTAGT. The CDR3 contains 14 residues. V lost 0 bases, J lost 5 bases, and 10 bases lay in between. CDR3 nucleotides: TGTGCCAGCAGTGACTCGGGGACTTGGGAGACCCAGTACTTC. Protein product: CASSDSGTWETQYF.

The V call is TRBV20-1, the J call TRBJ2-7; TRBD1 agrees at 10 bases. The germline CDR1 and CDR2 sequences are DFQATT and SNEGSKA (reference sequence). V gave up 2 bases and J gave up 4 bases; unmatched junction bases: 5. CDR3 length: 14 amino acids. For the CDR3, the DNA is TGCAGTGCTAGAACTAGGACAGGGGGGTACGAGCAGTACTTC. It translates to CSARTRTGGYEQYF.

The chain employs TRBV2 and TRBJ1-6, with 7 bases that match TRBD1. CDR3 size: 14 residues. Trimming removed 6 bases from V and 9 bases from J; junction bases left unmatched: 8. Germline CDR1 SNHLY, CDR2 FYNNEI. The CDR3 coding sequence is TGTGCCAGCAGGCAGGGGGAGGTTGCTTCACCCCTCCACTTT. As protein: CASRQGEVASPLHF.

V is TRBV20-1 and J is TRBJ2-7; 8 nucleotides line up with TRBD2. The CDR3 length is 14 residues. After removal of 1 base from V and 7 bases from J, the junction contained 9 bases not matched to a gene. Per germline, CDR1 DFQATT and CDR2 SNEGSKA (reference sequence). In DNA, the CDR3 is TGCAGTGCTAGAGTTAGCGGGATGTTGGAGGAGCAGTACTTC. Its protein product is CSARVSGMLEEQYF.

This clonotype was recorded a few times. V and J are TRBV12-3 or TRBV12-4 and TRBJ1-1; D gene uncertain. Trimming removed 3 bases at V and 3 bases at J, with 5 bases between. The CDR3 is 12 amino acids. The CDR3 sequence is CASSFLDTEAFF. CDR3 nucleotide sequence: TGTGCCAGCAGTTTCCTCGACACTGAAGCTTTCTTT.

This clonotype was detected only once. One end of the junction fails to match germline, which may point to a read error. This chain links TRBV2 with TRBJ2-5; D is perhaps TRBD1 (6 bases). The CDR3 covers 16 residues. Germline V lookup: CDR1 SNHLY, CDR2 FYNNEI. CDR3 coding DNA: TGTGTCAGCGACCAGGCAGGGGCCGCCCCCGGAGAGACCCAGTACTTC. This sequence encodes CVSDQAGAAPGETQYF.

This clonotype was observed a handful of times. This chain links TRBV7-9 with TRBJ1-2; 10 bases fit TRBD1. V shed 3 bases and J 6 bases; nucleotides not matched to a gene: 7. This CDR3 region has 15 residues. The germline V gene has CDR1 SEHNR and CDR2 FQNEAQ (reference sequence). The CDR3 loop is CASSLGQGKGDGYTF. The DNA for the CDR3 is TGTGCCAGCAGCTTGGGACAGGGGAAGGGGGATGGCTACACCTTC.

This clonotype was seen ten or more times. This chain connects TRBV25-1 to TRBJ1-1; TRBD1 agrees at 7 bases. This CDR3 contains 15 residues. The V gene end was trimmed by 3 bases and the J gene end by 1 base; junction bases not matched to a gene: 5. Germline V gene data show CDR1 as MGHDK and CDR2 as SYGVNS. CDR3 in amino acids: CASSDRGQTNTEAFF. The CDR3, as DNA: TGTGCCAGCAGTGATAGGGGACAGACGAACACTGAAGCTTTCTTT.

The chain joins TRBV7-3 to TRBJ2-2; 10 bases match TRBD2. The CDR3 sequence is 15 residues long. After removal of 4 bases from V and 6 bases from J, the junction contained 5 bases not matched to a gene. Per germline, CDR1 SGHTA and CDR2 FQGTGA. The CDR3 loop reads CASSYSGGHAGELFF. The CDR3 DNA reads as TGTGCCAGCAGCTATAGCGGGGGGCACGCCGGGGAGCTGTTTTTT.

Worth noting for this clonotype: A much larger clonotype is one base distant, so this may be a read error. The chain joins TRBV24-1 to TRBJ2-7; possibly TRBD1 for D (6 bases). The germline V gene encodes CDR1 KGHDR and CDR2 SFDVKD. The CDR3 is 14 amino acids. Trimming removed 5 bases from V and 6 bases from J, with 16 bases in between. CDR3 nucleotide sequence: TGTGCCACCAGTGGCCCGGACAGAAGCGGCGAGCAGTACTTC. Its protein product is CATSGPDRSGEQYF.

The V gene is TRBV7-6, the J gene TRBJ2-6, with D hard to call. Trimming removed 1 base from V and 0 bases from J, with 7 bases in between. Germline V CDR1 and CDR2: SGHVS, FNYEAQ. The CDR3 length is 16 residues. CDR3 DNA: TGTGCCAGCAGCTTAGGGGTGGACTCTGGGGCCAACGTCCTGACTTTC. This encodes CASSLGVDSGANVLTF.

This sequence joins TRBV29-1 and TRBJ2-2; 8 nucleotides agree with TRBD1. V lost 7 bases and J lost 3; bases outside the gene matches: 7. Germline CDR1 and CDR2: SQVTM and ANQGSEA. The CDR3 spans 14 residues. CDR3 sequence: CSDRTGPDTGELFF. The CDR3 DNA reads as TGCAGCGACAGGACAGGGCCCGACACCGGGGAGCTGTTTTTT.

The chain combines TRBV7-9 with TRBJ2-2; a weak D match, TRBD2 (6 bases). V was clipped by 2 bases and J by 6 bases, with 10 bases between them. The CDR3 totals 14 residues. Germline V CDR1 and CDR2: SEHNR, FQNEAQ (reference sequence). The CDR3 DNA sequence: TGTGCCAGCAGCTTAACAGGAGGGGCCGGGGAGCTGTTTTTT. This sequence encodes CASSLTGGAGELFF. Complete variable domain (other parts from reference TRBV7-9 and TRBJ2-2): DTGVSQNPRHKITKRGQNVTFRCDPISEHNRLYWYRQTLGQGPEFLTYFQNEAQLEKSRLLSDRFSAERPKGSFSTLEIQRTEQGDSAMYLCASSLTGGAGELFFGEGSRLTVL.

The chain carries TRBV6-1 and TRBJ1-3; D is ambiguous. The CDR3 sequence is 14 residues long. The V gene's germline CDR1 is MNHNS and CDR2 SASEGT. V was trimmed by 1 base and J by 4 bases, leaving 8 bases between them. CDR3 amino acids: CASSEGTRGNTIYF. The CDR3 DNA reads TGTGCCAGCAGTGAAGGGACGAGGGGAAACACCATATATTTT.

This clonotype has at least ten counts. The J gene is TRBJ1-1, the V gene TRBV10-3, with TRBD1 identical over 7 bases. Germline V gene sequence: CDR1 ENHRY, CDR2 SYGVKD. CDR3 length equals 15 residues. The V gene end was trimmed by 6 bases and the J gene end by 0 bases; junction bases not matched to a gene: 7. Here the CDR3 reads CAISGDSVLNTEAFF. In DNA form, the CDR3 reads TGTGCCATCAGCGGGGACAGTGTACTGAACACTGAAGCTTTCTTT.

The rearrangement links TRBV19 to TRBJ1-4, with D maybe TRBD1 (6 bases). CDR3 length: 15 residues. V was clipped by 5 bases and J by 7 bases, with 17 bases between them. The germline gives CDR1 LNHDA, CDR2 SQIVND (reference sequence). This CDR3 reads CASSAYRAGGEKLFF. CDR3 in DNA: TGTGCCAGTAGTGCTTACAGGGCCGGAGGTGAAAAACTGTTTTTT.

As regards this clonotype: A read error is possible here, since a much larger clone lies one base away. The CDR3 DNA sequence: TGTGCCAGCAGCTTAGTCGCGGGGGGCCCCAATGAGCAGTACTTC. It codes for CASSLVAGGPNEQYF. The rearrangement uses TRBV7-2 and TRBJ2-7; 8 bases map to TRBD2. The CDR3 is made up of 15 amino acids. The junction had 9 bases not matched to a gene; V was cut back by 1 base and J by 7 bases. The germline CDR1 and CDR2 sequences are SGHTA and FQGNSA. Using reference TRBV7-2 and TRBJ2-7 for the parts outside the CDR3, the full variable domain is GAGVSQSPSNKVTEKGKDVELRCDPISGHTALYWYRQSLGQGLEFLIYFQGNSAPDKSGLPSDRFSAERTGGSVSTLTIQRTQQEDSAVYLCASSLVAGGPNEQYFGPGTRLTVT.

This sequence joins TRBV5-1 and TRBJ1-6; TRBD1 is a possible D gene (5 bases). CDR3 size: 14 residues. From germline, CDR1 is SGHRS and CDR2 YFSETQ. The V end was cut by 0 bases, the J end by 8 bases, with 9 bases between. As DNA, the CDR3 is TGCGCCAGCAGCTTGGCGGGGCTTTATTCACCCCTCCACTTT. Translation: CASSLAGLYSPLHF.

This chain connects TRBV20-1 to TRBJ1-1, with 8 bases lining up with TRBD1. This CDR3 region has 14 residues. The germline V gene has CDR1 DFQATT and CDR2 SNEGSKA (reference sequence). Trimming took 0 bases from V and 4 from J; bases not matched to a gene: 4. The CDR3, as DNA: TGCAGTGCTAGAGAGGCAGGGGGCGGCACTGAAGCTTTCTTT. Translated, it gives CSAREAGGGTEAFF.